This paragraph reports one T cell receptor beta chain. No antigen is known for it. Measured with immunoSEQ multiplex PCR; TCRdb has only the in-frame clones, and not every one. Counted here are around 35,000 clones, just under 95% occurring once; the ten biggest clones make up roughly a quarter. These data originate in a study of T cell clones after liver transplantation. Study-wide background: TCRbeta sequencing after a pre-transplant mixed lymphocyte reaction identified graft-donor-reactive clones, later tracked in post-transplant blood.

Unstimulated PBMCs were sorted into CD3+CD4+ and CD3+CD8+ populations. Study conclusions and caveats: A larger donor-reactive than third-party decline suggested partial antigen-specific deletion.

The CDR3 is 13 amino acids. From germline, CDR1 is SGDLS and CDR2 YYNGEE. V lost 4 bases and J 7 bases, leaving 11 bases between the germline ends. The chain employs TRBV9 and TRBJ2-2; TRBD2 might be the D (5 bases). The specimen comprised CD8+ T cells from blood, sampled 12 months after liver transplant. The sequence came from a human patient who received a liver transplant. Some T cells may be the graft donor's. CDR3 loop: CASSSRSGGELFF. CDR3 in DNA: TGTGCCAGCAGCTCCCGGAGCGGCGGGGAGCTGTTTTTT.